These 22 T cell receptor beta chains were sequenced from one sample in a study of blood T cell repertoires in COVID-19. Method: immunoSEQ multiplex PCR; TCRdb's copy keeps in-frame clones and lacks some. Seen here are a few hundred thousand clones, around 84% observed once, and the top ten hold approximately 13%. Sequenced input: peripheral blood. The receptor source for this set is a human donor in a cohort sampled during active COVID-19.

This sequence joins TRBV15 and TRBJ1-6; tentative D call: TRBD1 (5 bases). Germline assignment: CDR1 LNHNV and CDR2 YYDKDF (reference sequence). The CDR3 is 17 amino acids. The V gene lost 1 base and the J gene lost 0 bases, with 10 bases spanning the gap. CDR3 residues: CATSRGPDSSYNSPLHF. The CDR3 bases are TGTGCCACCAGCAGAGGCCCCGACAGCTCCTATAATTCACCCCTCCACTTT.

This rearrangement joins TRBV28 to TRBJ2-5, with 7 bases matching TRBD2. The CDR3 is 16 residues long. The V and J ends lost 7 bases and 0 bases, in that order; junction bases with no gene match: 11. Germline lookup yields CDR1 MDHEN and CDR2 SYDVKM. CDR3 amino acids: CASTPTGGGYQETQYF. The CDR3 nucleotides are TGTGCCAGCACCCCAACGGGGGGAGGCTACCAAGAGACCCAGTACTTC.

The genes are TRBV5-1 and TRBJ2-3; TRBD2 agrees at 7 bases. V gave up 0 bases and J gave up 14 bases; unmatched junction bases: 12. The CDR3 consists of 14 residues. Germline V gene data show CDR1 as SGHRS and CDR2 as YFSETQ. For the CDR3, the DNA is TGCGCCAGCAGCTTGGTGTCTAGCGGCCAACCCCGGTATTTT. Residues: CASSLVSSGQPRYF.

V and J are TRBV5-1 and TRBJ1-4; 7 bases match TRBD1. Looked up from germline, CDR1 is SGHRS and CDR2 is YFSETQ. The CDR3 totals 16 residues. J lost 3 bases, V lost 3 bases, and 8 bases had no gene match. The CDR3: CASSSQGRFANEKLFF. For the CDR3, the DNA is TGCGCCAGCAGCTCACAGGGGAGGTTTGCTAATGAAAAACTGTTTTTT.

The J gene is TRBJ2-7, the V gene TRBV28; no reliable D call. V lost 3 bases to trimming and J lost 0 bases, with 18 bases between them. This CDR3 spans 17 amino acids. Germline V gene data show CDR1 as MDHEN and CDR2 as SYDVKM. The CDR3 DNA follows: TGTGCCAGCAGTTTTAACCCCTGGCAGGTTCTCTCCTACGAGCAGTACTTC. Its translation is CASSFNPWQVLSYEQYF. Full variable domain (outside the CDR3, taken from reference TRBV28 and TRBJ2-7): DVKVTQSSRYLVKRTGEKVFLECVQDMDHENMFWYRQDPGLGLRLIYFSYDVKMKEKGDIPEGYSVSREKKERFSLILESASTNQTSMYLCASSFNPWQVLSYEQYFGPGTRLTVT.

The chain uses TRBV27 and TRBJ2-3, with a possible D match to TRBD1 (6 bases). Germline assignment: CDR1 MNHEY and CDR2 SMNVEV (reference sequence). V lost 6 bases to trimming and J lost 0 bases, with 16 bases between them. The CDR3 length is 16 residues. CDR3 nucleotide sequence: TGTGCCAGCAGGCATCCCAGGGGTCCTAGCACAGATACGCAGTATTTT. Protein: CASRHPRGPSTDTQYF.

The gene calls are TRBV12-5 and TRBJ1-6, with a tentative D call TRBD1 (6 bases). Trimming cost V 6 bases and J 3 bases, with 9 bases left between them. In germline, CDR1 is LGHNT, CDR2 FRNRAP. This CDR3 has 14 residues. DNA for the CDR3: TGTGCTAGTGGACCGGACAGCTATAATTCACCCCTCCACTTT. Translating it yields CASGPDSYNSPLHF.

The rearrangement joins TRBV7-2 to TRBJ2-7; D is perhaps TRBD2 (5 bases). The V gene lost 0 bases and the J gene lost 6 bases, with 9 bases spanning the gap. Germline CDR1 is SGHTA and CDR2 is FQGNSA. The CDR3 consists of 13 residues. CDR3 sequence: CASSLAGAVEQYF. The CDR3 coding sequence is TGTGCCAGCAGCTTAGCGGGAGCGGTCGAGCAGTACTTC. The variable domain in full, completed from reference TRBV7-2 and TRBJ2-7, reads GAGVSQSPSNKVTEKGKDVELRCDPISGHTALYWYRQSLGQGLEFLIYFQGNSAPDKSGLPSDRFSAERTGGSVSTLTIQRTQQEDSAVYLCASSLAGAVEQYFGPGTRLTVT.

J is TRBJ2-3 and V is TRBV19, with D unresolved. V lost 1 base and J 2 bases, leaving 7 bases between the germline ends. CDR3 size: 14 residues. Germline CDR1 is LNHDA and CDR2 is SQIVND (reference sequence). CDR3 sequence reads: CASSIGQITDTQYF. As DNA, the CDR3 is TGTGCCAGTAGTATAGGCCAGATCACAGATACGCAGTATTTT.

This clone was observed once. Different DNA sequences within this sample yield the same CDR3. J is TRBJ2-7 and V is TRBV28; 8 bases line up with TRBD2. Unmatched junction bases numbered 0, after V lost 2 bases and J lost 0 bases. Germline V gives CDR1 MDHEN, CDR2 SYDVKM. This CDR3 has 14 residues. CDR3 in DNA: TGTGCCAGCAGTTTAGCGGGAGGCTCCTACGAGCAGTACTTC. The encoded protein is CASSLAGGSYEQYF.

The chain recombines TRBV5-1 with TRBJ2-1; D may be TRBD2 (6 bases). The V end lost 6 bases, the J end lost 6 bases, and 10 bases lay between the germline ends. CDR1 and CDR2 from the germline V gene are SGHRS and YFSETQ. This CDR3 is built from 12 residues. DNA for the CDR3: TGCGCCAGCACCCGGGGGAGCAATGAGCAGTTCTTC. This encodes CASTRGSNEQFF. Combining the CDR3 with reference TRBV5-1 and TRBJ2-1 gives the whole variable domain KAGVTQTPRYLIKTRGQQVTLSCSPISGHRSVSWYQQTPGQGLQFLFEYFSETQRNKGNFPGRFSGRQFSNSRSEMNVSTLELGDSALYLCASTRGSNEQFFGPGTRLTVL.

This chain connects TRBV3-1 (or the pseudogene TRBV3-2) to TRBJ2-1, with D perhaps TRBD1 (5 bases). Trimming took 5 bases from V and 10 from J, leaving 12 bases between them. CDR1 is LGHDT and CDR2 is YNNKEL in the germline V gene (reference sequence). This CDR3 comprises 12 residues. The DNA for the CDR3 is TGTGCCAGCAGCAAAGGGGCTACCGAGCAGTTCTTC. Translation gives CASSKGATEQFF.

The rearrangement uses TRBV3-1 (or the pseudogene TRBV3-2) and TRBJ2-3; 8 nucleotides align to TRBD1. Germline V gives CDR1 LGHDT, CDR2 YNNKEL (reference sequence). This CDR3 has 15 residues. V lost 4 bases to trimming and J lost 5 bases; unmatched junction nucleotides: 8. CDR3 protein: CASSPRTGIGDTQYF. As DNA, the CDR3 is TGTGCCAGCAGCCCCCGGACAGGGATAGGAGATACGCAGTATTTT.

V and J are TRBV14 and TRBJ2-1, with 9 bases identical to TRBD2. The CDR3 length is 16 residues. The V segment lost 3 bases and the J segment 0 bases; nucleotides outside the gene matches: 3. In germline, CDR1 is SGHDN, CDR2 FVKESK. CDR3 sequence (DNA): TGTGCCAGCAGCCATCCTAGCGGGATCTCCTACAATGAGCAGTTCTTC. This codes for CASSHPSGISYNEQFF.

The chain employs TRBV2 and TRBJ1-2; 8 nucleotides agree with TRBD1. The germline V gene has CDR1 SNHLY and CDR2 FYNNEI. V dropped 6 bases and J dropped 8; count of bases not matched to a gene: 8. CDR3 length: 13 residues. The CDR3 region has the DNA TGTGCCAGCAGCGTGGACAGGGATGACGGCTACACCTTC. Translation gives CASSVDRDDGYTF.

The rearrangement links TRBV5-1 to TRBJ2-7; 13 nucleotides match TRBD2. The CDR3 has 17 residues. J gave up 0 bases and V 5 bases, and 8 bases lay outside the gene matches. Germline loops: CDR1 SGHRS, CDR2 YFSETQ. This CDR3 is CASSFITSGRASYEQYF. The CDR3 bases are TGCGCCAGCAGTTTTATCACTAGCGGGAGGGCCTCCTACGAGCAGTACTTC.

Comments on this clone: In the same sample, other DNA sequences code for this CDR3. This rearrangement joins TRBV18 to TRBJ2-3, with TRBD2 matching over 12 bases. CDR1 is KGHSH and CDR2 is LQKENI in the germline V gene. The CDR3 contains 16 residues. V lost 3 bases and J lost 1; bases outside the gene matches: 2. The CDR3 region is CASSPRLAGGTDTQYF. The CDR3 region has the DNA TGTGCCAGCTCACCGAGACTAGCGGGAGGCACAGATACGCAGTATTTT. The full variable domain, in which reference TRBV18 and TRBJ2-3 provide the parts outside the CDR3, is NAGVMQNPRHLVRRRGQEARLRCSPMKGHSHVYWYRQLPEEGLKFMVYLQKENIIDESGMPKERFSAEFPKEGPSILRIQQVVRGDSAAYFCASSPRLAGGTDTQYFGPGTRLTVL.

This sequence joins TRBV5-1 and TRBJ2-7; 7 nucleotides match TRBD1. Trimming cost V 5 bases and J 3 bases; bases outside gene matches: 8. The CDR3 spans 14 residues. In germline, CDR1 is SGHRS, CDR2 YFSETQ. CDR3 nucleotides: TGCGCCAGCAGGGGAACGGGACAGATCTACGAGCAGTACTTC. Translation gives CASRGTGQIYEQYF.

The chain couples TRBV27 to TRBJ1-1, with D tentatively TRBD1 (5 bases). The CDR3 runs 16 residues. The germline gives CDR1 MNHEY, CDR2 SMNVEV (reference sequence). V lost 3 bases, J lost 7 bases, and 21 bases lay in between. The CDR3 loop is CASSLLGARVPIEAFF. The CDR3, as DNA: TGTGCCAGCAGTTTGCTTGGCGCCAGGGTCCCCATTGAAGCTTTCTTT.

The chain recombines TRBV24-1 with TRBJ2-1; D perhaps matches TRBD2 (6 bases). The CDR3 covers 15 residues. With 1 base removed from V and 0 bases from J, the gap between germline ends came to 6 bases. Germline lookup yields CDR1 KGHDR and CDR2 SFDVKD. CDR3 in DNA: TGTGCCACCAGTGATTTCGGGAGCTCCTACAATGAGCAGTTCTTC. Residues: CATSDFGSSYNEQFF.

The V gene is TRBV9, the J gene TRBJ2-2; 7 positions agree with TRBD1. Germline V gene data show CDR1 as SGDLS and CDR2 as YYNGEE. The V segment lost 4 bases and the J segment 3 bases; nucleotides outside the gene matches: 6. The CDR3 runs to 15 residues. The CDR3 nucleotides are TGTGCCAGCAGCACCCGACAGGGATACACCGGGGAGCTGTTTTTT. It is translated as CASSTRQGYTGELFF.

The chain joins TRBV10-2 to TRBJ2-2; unclear D gene. Trimming took 4 bases from V and 0 from J, leaving 9 bases between them. From germline, CDR1 is WSHSY and CDR2 SAAADI. The CDR3 length is 15 residues. The DNA of the CDR3 is TGCGCCAGCAGTGTGGTGAGGCCGAACACCGGGGAGCTGTTTTTT. Its protein is CASSVVRPNTGELFF.